Below are 6 T cell receptor beta chains sequenced from a single sample in a study of T-cell reconstitution after alpha-beta-depleted transplantation in children. Unique molecular identifiers featured in how the TCRbeta library was prepared. TCRdb used MiXCR to reprocess the PCR reads, holding one entry per CDR3 protein. The sample records under 75,000 distinct CDR3 sequences, under 13% being singletons. The sequencing here drew on PBMCs, taken before TCRalphabeta/CD19-depleted stem cell transplant. Source of these receptors: a boy aged 10-17 years with acute myeloid leukemia, due to receive a stem cell transplant.

There are many counts of this clonotype. The chain couples TRBV3-1 to TRBJ1-2; D is ambiguous. This CDR3 contains 11 residues. Germline CDR1 and CDR2: LGHDT and YNNKEL (reference sequence). V lost 4 bases, J lost 8 bases, and 8 bases lay in between. The CDR3, as DNA: TGTGCCAGCAGCCGAAACGGGGGCTACACCTTC. Translating it yields CASSRNGGYTF.

This clonotype was observed at least ten times. V is TRBV6-5 and J is TRBJ1-1, with no clear D. The CDR3 is made up of 13 amino acids. The V end lost 0 bases, the J end lost 0 bases, and 2 bases lay between the germline ends. CDR1 and CDR2 (germline): MNHEY, SVGAGI. The CDR3 here is CASSYSVNTEAFF. The CDR3, as DNA: TGTGCCAGCAGTTACTCGGTGAACACTGAAGCTTTCTTT.

This clonotype appeared many times. The V gene is TRBV29-1, the J gene TRBJ1-3; 8 positions agree with TRBD1. V lost 7 bases and J lost 0; bases outside the gene matches: 8. The CDR3 has 15 amino acids. Germline values: CDR1 SQVTM, CDR2 ANQGSEA. The CDR3 bases are TGCAGCGCGGAGACAGGGGAAATCTCTGGAAACACCATATATTTT. This gives the protein CSAETGEISGNTIYF.

This clonotype was counted at least ten times. The chain uses TRBV12-3 or TRBV12-4 and TRBJ1-2, with D possibly TRBD1 on 5 matching bases. V was trimmed by 3 bases and J by 0 bases, leaving 17 bases between them. This CDR3 comprises 17 residues. CDR3 coding DNA: TGTGCCAGCAGTTTGGGAGCCGGCCTGGGGGCTAACTATGGCTACACCTTC. It is translated as CASSLGAGLGANYGYTF.

In its sample, this clonotype was seen many times. V usage is TRBV6-5 and J usage is TRBJ1-6; D unresolved. CDR3 length: 13 residues. CDR1 is MNHEY, CDR2 SVGAGI, per germline. V gave up 0 bases and J gave up 9 bases, with 6 bases separating them. The CDR3 loop reads CASSYSAGSPLHF. The CDR3 DNA reads as TGTGCCAGCAGTTACTCGGCGGGTTCACCCCTCCACTTT.

This clonotype was counted ten times or more. The chain joins TRBV24-1 to TRBJ2-6, with 12 bases aligning to TRBD2. The germline V gene has CDR1 KGHDR and CDR2 SFDVKD. The CDR3 is 19 residues long. The V gene end was trimmed by 3 bases and the J gene end by 3 bases; junction bases not matched to a gene: 8. CDR3 sequence reads: CATSDPGLAGLSGANVLTF. DNA of the CDR3: TGTGCCACCAGTGATCCAGGACTAGCGGGGTTGAGTGGGGCCAACGTCCTGACTTTC.